A selection of T cell receptor beta chains follows, all from one sample in a study of blood T cells in healthy people across ages. MiXCR, applied by TCRdb to the 5' RACE reads, yields one record per CDR3 protein. The data hold about 670,000 distinct CDR3 sequences, with over 40% observed a single time. Sequenced material: blood. These receptors all come from a woman older than 75 in good health. CDR3s include the opening cysteine and the closing phenylalanine or tryptophan. Size is omitted from some rows. Given values are once, few, many or a class for expanded clones.

TRBV5-5	NA	TRBJ2-1	CASSLASTGYNEQFF
TRBV7-8	NA	TRBJ2-1	CASSPRESEQFF
TRBV12-3/TRBV12-4	many	TRBJ1-2	CATRLGGSYGYTF
TRBV5-1	few	TRBJ2-1	CASSLGDRSNEQFF
TRBV6-5	NA	TRBJ2-1	CASSPRRFCNEQFF
TRBV7-8	NA	TRBJ2-5	CASSETGTQQETQYF
TRBV4-1	many	TRBJ1-2	CASSQGATLEGYGYTF
TRBV12-3/TRBV12-4	NA	TRBJ2-2	CASSSHLTGELFF
TRBV10-3	NA	NA	CAISEGNSASETQYF
TRBV20-1	few	NA	CSARGGYNYNEQYF
TRBV5-1	few	TRBJ2-7	CASSWSGTTDYEQYF
TRBV6-2/TRBV6-3	NA	TRBJ2-2	CASHQTRTAGGELFF
TRBV7-3	NA	TRBJ2-1	CASSLMPSGSWLLGEQFF
TRBV3-1	many	TRBJ1-5	CASSRGSNQPQHF
TRBV4-2	NA	NA	CASSHRQGDSYEQYF
TRBV7-9	few	TRBJ2-5	CASSHEGRAEQYF
TRBV5-1	NA	TRBJ1-1	CASRGNIDTEAFF
TRBV5-1	NA	TRBJ2-1	CASSLSGTSSYNEQFF
TRBV9	many	TRBJ1-2	CASSVDIGGRDYGYTF
TRBV12-3/TRBV12-4	NA	TRBJ1-4	CASKMTVSDEKLFF
TRBV12-3/TRBV12-4	NA	TRBJ1-4	CASRPGAGGLSEKLFF
TRBV7-2	NA	TRBJ2-4	CASRSQGSAKNIQYF
TRBV5-1	NA	TRBJ2-2	CASSAYQSRGTGELFF
TRBV18	NA	TRBJ2-1	CASSPAGGHEQFF
TRBV21-1	NA	TRBJ1-5	CASRQGDQPQHF
TRBV7-2	NA	TRBJ2-1	CASSPTTGFAEQFF
TRBV5-1	NA	TRBJ2-5	CASSRRTYQETQYF
TRBV7-9	NA	TRBJ2-1	CASSLAGTGANEQFF
TRBV7-2	NA	TRBJ1-4	CASSQGDGKLFF
TRBV20-1	NA	TRBJ2-1	CSARSLAGGVYIRNEQFF
TRBV7-2	NA	TRBJ2-5	CASSSSTCNEQYF
TRBV20-1	NA	TRBJ2-5	CSALYRGNNEQYF
TRBV11-3	many	TRBJ2-3	CASSLSGGPTDTQYF
TRBV3-1	many	TRBJ2-3	CASSQVLASDTQYF
TRBV12-3/TRBV12-4	NA	TRBJ2-4	CASSFRGANKNIQYF
TRBV4-1	NA	TRBJ2-1	CASSQEAGGVPYNEQFF
TRBV2	many	TRBJ2-4	CASSEGLRDGIQYF
TRBV9	NA	NA	CASSVGLAGGLETQYF
TRBV10-3	NA	TRBJ2-1	CASGEGWGEQFF
TRBV29-1	few	TRBJ2-2	CSVKAGADTGELFF